This is a list of T cell receptor beta chains from one sample in a study of shared clonotypes between healthy human individuals. The assay was immunoSEQ multiplex PCR, and TCRdb's table has in-frame clones only and misses some. The repertoire holds around 370,000 clones, just over 95% seen once, with 0.32% in the top ten. The sequenced sample consisted of memory CD8+ T cells sorted from blood. The origin of the receptors is a man aged 25 to 40 in good health. Each CDR3 is given without its conserved first and last residue.

cdr3_aa	v_call	j_call
ASSLDRTWAKNIQY	TRBV5-1	TRBJ2-4
AISREAYEQY	TRBV10-3	TRBJ2-7
ASRHTEIFYGYT	TRBV28	TRBJ1-2
AWTGKAHYGYT	TRBV30	TRBJ1-2
ASSRDRGNEQF	TRBV6-4	TRBJ2-1
ASSESGTGELF	TRBV2	TRBJ2-2
ASSPIGRVSASYNEQF	TRBV5-1	TRBJ2-1
ASSARQGTSGGSSYNEQF	TRBV9	TRBJ2-1
ASTQGSLEKLF	TRBV6-1	TRBJ1-4
ASSRQGRGRRMNTEAF	TRBV28	TRBJ1-1
ASAIGGANYGYT	TRBV12-5	TRBJ1-2
ASSLGPMYEQY	TRBV7-2	TRBJ2-7
ASSESGLPPGEQF	TRBV6-1	TRBJ2-1
ASSLRGRGVTDTQY	TRBV5-1	TRBJ2-3
ASSGTGAYNEQF	TRBV27	TRBJ2-1
ASSLEGSSYNSPLH	TRBV5-1	TRBJ1-6
AIRRAGTSGEQF	TRBV10-3	TRBJ2-1
ASSKMGVQEGNQPQH	TRBV21-1	TRBJ1-5
ASRVNRELF	TRBV2	TRBJ2-2
ASSALWETQY	TRBV2	TRBJ2-5
ASSLKTGIVDGYT	TRBV12-1	TRBJ1-2